This T cell receptor beta chain was sequenced for a study of blood T cell repertoires in COVID-19. On the study more broadly: Samples taken during acute and convalescent COVID-19 were collected in the United States, Italy and Spain.

The CDR3 sequence is 15 residues long. V lost 2 bases and J 5 bases, leaving 10 bases between the germline ends. Germline CDR1 and CDR2: MNHNS and SASEGT. The assay was immunoSEQ multiplex PCR, and TCRdb's table has in-frame clones only and misses some. The sample yields under 100,000 clones, about 85% seen once. This receptor was obtained from a male donor with acute or convalescent COVID-19. The J gene is TRBJ1-6, the V gene TRBV6-1, with TRBD1 as a possible D gene (5 bases). What was sequenced was peripheral blood. CDR3 residues: CASSEQGGDNSPLHF. CDR3 sequence (DNA): TGTGCCAGCAGTGAACAGGGAGGGGATAATTCACCCCTCCACTTT.